This TCR beta chain emerged from a study of T cell responses to AZD1222 COVID-19 vaccine. V dropped 0 bases and J dropped 5 bases, with 7 bases sitting between them. Looked up from germline, CDR1 is GTSNPN and CDR2 is SVGIG (reference sequence). CDR3 size: 12 residues. Overall study findings and caveats: At 160-218 and 743-854, vaccine-associated CD4 TCRs were dominant, and they spanned spike. Only 5 to 7 AZD1222 recipients tested seropositive at baseline.

Measured with immunoSEQ multiplex PCR; TCRdb has only the in-frame clones, and not every one. The table lists approximately 65,000 clones, 76% of them singletons. As for this clone: What it binds is unknown.

The receptor comes from an adult in good health. The V call is TRBV30, the J call TRBJ1-2; D not certain. The specimen was peripheral blood, collected on day 0 of AZD1222 vaccination. Written as DNA, the CDR3 is TGTGCCTGGAGTGTAGGTCCATATGGCTACACCTTC. This sequence encodes CAWSVGPYGYTF. The full variable domain, its missing parts supplied by reference TRBV30 and TRBJ1-2, is SQTIHQWPATLVQPVGSPLSLECTVEGTSNPNLYWYRQAAGRGLQLLFYSVGIGQISSEVPQNLSASRPQDRQFILSSKKLLLSDSGFYLCAWSVGPYGYTFGSGTRLTVV.